The rows below give T cell receptor beta chains drawn from one sample of a study of blood T cell repertoires in COVID-19. Measured with immunoSEQ multiplex PCR; TCRdb has only the in-frame clones, and not every one. Among more than 200,000 clones listed, 65% to 85% were seen once. The specimen was peripheral blood. Receptors originate from a woman between 50 and 59 years old with acute or convalescent COVID-19. CDR3s include the opening cysteine and the closing phenylalanine or tryptophan. A D gene is named only where the DNA matches it firmly. Clone size appears in some rows only: once, few, many, or a class for an expanded clone.

V	D	J	size	length	CDR3	DNA
TRBV4-2	TRBD1	TRBJ1-1	NA	18	CASSRGRDRGLLNTEAFF	TGTGCCAGCAGCCGGGGCCGGGACAGGGGGCTTCTGAACACTGAAGCTTTCTTT
TRBV2	NA	TRBJ2-7	NA	14	CASRPPKSSYEQYF	TGTGCCAGCAGACCCCCCAAGAGCTCCTACGAGCAGTACTTC
TRBV9	TRBD1	TRBJ1-1	many	14	CASSAQTGGTEAFF	TGTGCCAGCAGCGCCCAGACAGGGGGCACTGAAGCTTTCTTT
TRBV18	NA	TRBJ1-5	NA	12	CASSQPNQPQHF	TGTGCCAGCTCACAGCCTAATCAGCCCCAGCATTTT
TRBV2	NA	TRBJ1-2	NA	13	CASSEREGDGYTF	TGTGCCAGCAGTGAAAGGGAGGGGGATGGCTACACCTTC
TRBV5-8	NA	TRBJ2-7	NA	13	CASSFYSSYEQYF	TGTGCCAGCAGCTTCTACTCCTCCTACGAGCAGTACTTC
TRBV2	TRBD2	TRBJ2-7	NA	14	CASSELAGGGEQYF	TGTGCCAGCAGTGAACTAGCGGGAGGCGGCGAGCAGTACTTC
TRBV29-1	NA	TRBJ1-5	NA	10	CSVGDQPQHF	TGCAGCGTTGGAGATCAGCCCCAGCATTTT
TRBV27	TRBD2	TRBJ2-5	NA	15	CASSDSGNTQETQYF	TGTGCCAGCAGTGATAGCGGGAACACACAAGAGACCCAGTACTTC
TRBV10-1	NA	TRBJ2-2	few	14	CASSRAGVTGELFF	TGCGCCAGCAGCAGGGCAGGGGTCACCGGGGAGCTGTTTTTT
TRBV27	NA	TRBJ1-5	NA	14	CASSLSGRGQPQHF	TGTGCCAGCAGTTTATCGGGAAGGGGACAGCCCCAGCATTTT
TRBV29-1	NA	TRBJ1-1	NA	13	CSVQGRGNTEAFF	TGCAGCGTTCAAGGAAGGGGGAACACTGAAGCTTTCTTT
TRBV7-2	TRBD1	TRBJ2-1	few	15	CATRRQGTWNNEQFF	TGTGCCACCCGAAGACAGGGCACCTGGAACAATGAGCAGTTCTTC
TRBV5-1	TRBD2	TRBJ2-3	NA	20	CASSRPPGLAGRWDTDTQYF	TGCGCCAGCAGCCGACCTCCGGGACTAGCGGGAAGATGGGACACAGATACGCAGTATTTT
TRBV27	TRBD1	TRBJ2-7	NA	15	CASSFIVAGGDEQYF	TGTGCCAGCAGTTTCATAGTGGCAGGGGGTGACGAGCAGTACTTC
TRBV28	NA	TRBJ1-2	NA	12	CASSSGVGGYTF	TGTGCCAGCAGCTCAGGGGTAGGTGGCTACACCTTC
TRBV12-3/TRBV12-4	NA	TRBJ1-2	NA	13	CASSLDSRDGYTF	TGTGCCAGCAGTTTAGATAGTCGGGATGGCTACACCTTC
TRBV15	NA	TRBJ2-7	NA	15	CATSRDLARRYEQYF	TGTGCCACCAGCAGAGATCTAGCGAGGAGGTACGAGCAGTACTTC
TRBV10-3	NA	TRBJ1-2	NA	15	CAIRPGGDANYGYTF	TGTGCCATCCGGCCCGGAGGGGATGCAAACTATGGCTACACCTTC
TRBV6-9	TRBD2	TRBJ2-1	NA	16	CASSLEGAGAYNEQFF	TGTGCCAGCAGCCTCGAGGGAGCGGGGGCCTACAATGAGCAGTTCTTC
TRBV6-5	NA	TRBJ1-5	NA	15	CASSSITEGNQPQHF	TGTGCCAGCAGCAGCATAACCGAGGGCAATCAGCCCCAGCATTTT
TRBV19	TRBD2	TRBJ2-3	NA	17	CASSIDLTGGPTDTQYF	TGTGCCAGTAGTATAGATCTAACGGGAGGGCCTACAGATACGCAGTATTTT
TRBV2	NA	TRBJ2-5	few	12	CASRLAQETQYF	TGTGCCAGCAGGCTAGCACAAGAGACCCAGTACTTC
TRBV5-6	NA	TRBJ2-7	NA	13	CASSFGNTYEQYF	TGTGCCAGCAGCTTTGGTAACACCTACGAGCAGTACTTC
TRBV14	NA	TRBJ2-6	NA	15	CASSQQGTGANVLTF	TGTGCCAGCAGCCAACAGGGCACAGGGGCCAACGTCCTGACTTTC
TRBV5-5	TRBD2	TRBJ2-6	NA	16	CASSPLAGEGANVLTF	TGTGCCAGCAGCCCTCTGGCGGGAGAGGGGGCCAACGTCCTGACTTTC
TRBV9	NA	TRBJ2-5	NA	13	CASSGGVQETQYF	TGTGCCAGCAGCGGCGGGGTTCAAGAGACCCAGTACTTC
TRBV28	NA	TRBJ2-1	few	11	CASSLRNEQFF	TGTGCCAGCAGTTTGAGAAATGAGCAGTTCTTC
TRBV5-4	TRBD2	TRBJ2-5	NA	15	CASSPRGGVKETQYF	TGTGCCAGCAGCCCCCGGGGGGGGGTCAAAGAGACCCAGTACTTC
TRBV4-2	TRBD2	TRBJ2-7	few	17	CASSQDGVAGSSYEQYF	TGTGCCAGCAGCCAAGATGGCGTAGCGGGCAGCTCCTACGAGCAGTACTTC
TRBV15	TRBD2	TRBJ2-1	NA	15	CATSDSPGLGSEQFF	TGTGCCACCAGCGATTCTCCAGGACTAGGTAGTGAGCAGTTCTTC
TRBV5-1	TRBD1	TRBJ2-7	NA	14	CASSSGQGDYEQYF	TGCGCCAGCAGCTCAGGACAGGGGGACTACGAGCAGTACTTC
TRBV19	TRBD1	TRBJ2-7	NA	13	CATPGQCDYEQYF	TGTGCCACCCCGGGACAGTGCGATTACGAGCAGTACTTC
TRBV6-5	TRBD1	TRBJ2-1	NA	14	CASSYSGQRNEQFF	TGTGCCAGCAGTTACTCGGGACAGCGCAATGAGCAGTTCTTC
TRBV6-1	NA	TRBJ1-1	NA	16	CASSDRTAGPNTEAFF	TGTGCCAGCAGTGATCGGACGGCGGGGCCGAACACTGAAGCTTTCTTT
TRBV27	TRBD2	TRBJ2-7	NA	17	CASSSQPPSGISYEQYF	TGTGCCAGCAGTTCCCAGCCTCCTAGCGGGATCTCCTACGAGCAGTACTTC
TRBV29-1	NA	TRBJ1-1	NA	14	CSALGGTVNTEAFF	TGCAGCGCCCTCGGCGGGACGGTCAACACTGAAGCTTTCTTT
TRBV6-6	NA	TRBJ1-5	NA	17	CASSPSTGFHSNQPQHF	TGTGCCAGCAGTCCTTCTACAGGATTTCATAGCAATCAGCCCCAGCATTTT
TRBV6-5	NA	TRBJ1-6	NA	16	CASSYRADSKSSPLHF	TGTGCCAGCAGTTACCGCGCGGACAGTAAGAGTTCACCCCTCCACTTT
TRBV28	NA	TRBJ1-5	few	16	CASSLDWGGKGQPQHF	TGTGCCAGCAGTTTAGATTGGGGGGGGAAGGGTCAGCCCCAGCATTTT
TRBV5-1	NA	TRBJ2-1	NA	14	CASSLGDQGLEQFF	TGCGCCAGCAGCTTGGGGGATCAGGGCCTTGAGCAGTTCTTC
TRBV6-1	NA	TRBJ1-3	NA	14	CASSEAYSGNTIYF	TGTGCCAGCAGTGAAGCGTACAGTGGAAACACCATATATTTT
TRBV2	TRBD2	TRBJ2-3	NA	15	CASRPGTSGTDTQYF	TGTGCCAGCAGACCCGGGACTAGCGGCACAGATACGCAGTATTTT
TRBV4-2	TRBD2	TRBJ2-2	NA	17	CASSQVLAVSNTGELFF	TGTGCCAGCAGCCAAGTACTAGCGGTTTCAAACACCGGGGAGCTGTTTTTT
TRBV29-1	NA	TRBJ1-5	NA	15	CSVMWAAYSNQPQHF	TGCAGCGTTATGTGGGCCGCGTATAGCAATCAGCCCCAGCATTTT
TRBV18	NA	TRBJ1-2	NA	14	CASSPFSGDYGYTF	TGTGCCAGCTCACCATTTAGCGGGGACTATGGCTACACCTTC
TRBV2	NA	TRBJ2-4	NA	15	CASSGWERAKNIQYF	TGTGCCAGCTCGGGGTGGGAGAGGGCCAAAAACATTCAGTACTTC
TRBV5-4	NA	TRBJ2-1	NA	13	CAEAAGIYNEQFF	TGTGCCGAGGCGGCGGGTATATACAATGAGCAGTTCTTC
TRBV7-2	NA	TRBJ2-3	NA	15	CASSLARTGSDTQYF	TGTGCCAGCAGCTTAGCGCGAACGGGTTCAGATACGCAGTATTTT
TRBV6-5	TRBD1	TRBJ2-7	NA	14	CASSRQGGQGEQYF	TGTGCCAGCAGCAGACAGGGGGGGCAGGGCGAGCAGTACTTC